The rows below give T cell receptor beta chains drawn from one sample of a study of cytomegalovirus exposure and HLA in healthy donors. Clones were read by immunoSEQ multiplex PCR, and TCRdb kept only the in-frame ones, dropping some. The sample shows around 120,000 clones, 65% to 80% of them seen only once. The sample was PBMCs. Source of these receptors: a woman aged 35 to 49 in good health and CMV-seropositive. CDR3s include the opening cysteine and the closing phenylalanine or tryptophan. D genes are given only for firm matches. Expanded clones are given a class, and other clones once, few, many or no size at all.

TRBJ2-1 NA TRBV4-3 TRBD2 CASSPLQGGLDEQFF TGCGCCAGCAGCCCCCTCCAGGGAGGGTTGGATGAGCAGTTCTTC
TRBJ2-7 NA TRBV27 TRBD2 CASSLRFGSGRFSYEQYF TGTGCCAGCAGTTTACGATTCGGTAGCGGGAGGTTCTCCTACGAGCAGTACTTC
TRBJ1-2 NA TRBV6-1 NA CASSDRGRGADNYGYTF TGTGCCAGCAGTGATAGAGGCAGGGGTGCTGACAACTATGGCTACACCTTC
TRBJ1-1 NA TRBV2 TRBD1 CASRIGQGVAEAFF TGTGCCAGCAGGATCGGACAGGGGGTTGCTGAAGCTTTCTTT
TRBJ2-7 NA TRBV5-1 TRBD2 CASSLTSGSPYEQYF TGCGCCAGCAGCCTAACTAGCGGGAGCCCCTACGAGCAGTACTTC
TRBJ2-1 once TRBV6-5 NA CASSYGRSSYNEQFF TGTGCCAGCAGTTATGGTAGGAGCTCCTACAATGAGCAGTTCTTC
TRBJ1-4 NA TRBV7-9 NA CASSSGLRGTNEKLFF TGTGCCAGCAGCTCCGGTTTGAGGGGGACTAATGAAAAACTGTTTTTT
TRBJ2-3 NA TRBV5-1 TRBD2 CASSIAGTSGGQASTDTQYF TGCGCCAGCAGCATTGCCGGGACTAGCGGGGGACAAGCTAGCACAGATACGCAGTATTTT
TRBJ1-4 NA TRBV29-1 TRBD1 CSVAPQGAGEKLFF TGCAGCGTCGCACCACAGGGGGCAGGTGAAAAACTGTTTTTT
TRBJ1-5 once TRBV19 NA CASSIEGGWSNQPQHF TGTGCCAGTAGTATAGAGGGGGGTTGGAGCAATCAGCCCCAGCATTTT
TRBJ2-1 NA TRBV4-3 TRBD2 CASSHPGTKNEQFF TGCGCCAGCAGCCATCCCGGGACTAAAAATGAGCAGTTCTTC
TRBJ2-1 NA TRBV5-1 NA CASSSTGNEQFF TGCGCCAGCAGCTCTACAGGAAATGAGCAGTTCTTC
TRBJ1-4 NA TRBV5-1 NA CASSEYGATNEKLFF TGCGCCAGCAGCGAATACGGTGCAACTAATGAAAAACTGTTTTTT
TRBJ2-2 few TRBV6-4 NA CASSDGDTGELFF TGTGCCAGCAGTGACGGAGACACCGGGGAGCTGTTTTTT
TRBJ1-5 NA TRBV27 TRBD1 CASSLRQGNQPQHF TGTGCCAGCAGTTTGAGACAGGGGAATCAGCCCCAGCATTTT